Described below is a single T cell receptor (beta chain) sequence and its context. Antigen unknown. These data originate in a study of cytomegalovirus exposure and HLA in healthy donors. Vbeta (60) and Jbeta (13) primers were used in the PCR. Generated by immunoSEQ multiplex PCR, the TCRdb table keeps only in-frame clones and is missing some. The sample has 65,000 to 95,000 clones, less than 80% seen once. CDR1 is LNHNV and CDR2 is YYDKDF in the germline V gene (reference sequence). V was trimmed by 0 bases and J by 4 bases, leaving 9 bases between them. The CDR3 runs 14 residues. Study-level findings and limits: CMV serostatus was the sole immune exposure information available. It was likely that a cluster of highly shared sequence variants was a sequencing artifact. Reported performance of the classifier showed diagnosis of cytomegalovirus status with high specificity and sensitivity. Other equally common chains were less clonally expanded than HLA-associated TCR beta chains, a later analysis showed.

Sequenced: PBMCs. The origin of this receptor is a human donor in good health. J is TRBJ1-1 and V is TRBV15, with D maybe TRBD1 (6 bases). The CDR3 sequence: CATSRDQGITEAFF. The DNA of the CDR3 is TGTGCCACCAGCAGAGATCAGGGGATCACTGAAGCTTTCTTT. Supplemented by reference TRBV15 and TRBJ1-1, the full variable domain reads DAMVIQNPRYQVTQFGKPVTLSCSQTLNHNVMYWYQQKSSQAPKLLFHYYDKDFNNEADTPDNFQSRRPNTSFCFLDIRSPGLGDTAMYLCATSRDQGITEAFFGQGTRLTVV.